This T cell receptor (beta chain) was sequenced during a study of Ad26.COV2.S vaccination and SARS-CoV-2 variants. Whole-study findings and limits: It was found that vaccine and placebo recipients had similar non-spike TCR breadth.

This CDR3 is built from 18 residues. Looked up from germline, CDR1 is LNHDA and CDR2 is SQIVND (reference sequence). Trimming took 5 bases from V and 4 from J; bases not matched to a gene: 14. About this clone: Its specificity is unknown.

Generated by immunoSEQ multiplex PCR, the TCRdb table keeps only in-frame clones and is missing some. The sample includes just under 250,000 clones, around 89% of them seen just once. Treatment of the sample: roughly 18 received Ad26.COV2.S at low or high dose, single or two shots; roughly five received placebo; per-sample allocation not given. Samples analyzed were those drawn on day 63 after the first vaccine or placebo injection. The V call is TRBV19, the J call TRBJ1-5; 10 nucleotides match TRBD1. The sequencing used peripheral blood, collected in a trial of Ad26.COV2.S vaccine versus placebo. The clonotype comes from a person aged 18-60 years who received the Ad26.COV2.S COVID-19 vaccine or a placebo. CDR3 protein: CASSGGTGAVGGNQPQHF. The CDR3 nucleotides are TGTGCCAGTAGTGGCGGGACAGGGGCCGTTGGAGGGAATCAGCCCCAGCATTTT.